This record concerns one TCR beta chain sequence. This clone was found a few times. Its antigen is currently not known. No base qualities exist here, and no much larger clone lies one base off it. The High Capacity cDNA Reverse Transcription Kit was used to reverse transcribe all of the isolated RNA, meaning that expressed TCRB transcripts were what got sequenced. Deep immunoSEQ sequencing was applied to naive, central memory and regulatory T cell samples, giving an average of approximately 4 million total reads per sample. Sorted cells were lysed in RLT buffer and RNA was extracted with DNase-treated RNeasy Micro or Mini kits, depending on cell number. Each cell subset was processed separately to prevent cross-contamination, with patient and healthy donor samples processed together. The immunoSEQ multiplex PCR was used to amplify TCRB sequences from cDNA, yielding 87-bp fragments that span the CDR3 region. The amplicons were sequenced using the Illumina HiSeq platform. The original pipeline was this. PCR bias was corrected computationally using synthetic template baselines, and reads within Hamming distance 2 were collapsed, with unmergeable singletons discarded. Reads were aligned against IMGT to assign V, D and J genes, CDR3 length and insertions or deletions at six rearrangement sites. Within each subset, clonotype counts were normalized to sorted cell number, and only after that were true diversity and Gini coefficients computed with the tcR R package. Repertoire sharing was quantified using the overlap coefficient calculated on TCRB nucleotide sequences. Out-of-frame TCRB sequences from naive cells were analyzed to stand in for the pre-selection repertoire. Here the immuneACCESS table is served through TCRdb, limited to in-frame sequences with V and J called. Missing clones are a known gap in these copies; in checked studies unresolved V genes cover under half, and the rest lacks a known reason. V and J calls and clone size follow that table, whereas D and trimming were derived from the DNA. This sample lists approximately 250,000 clones; 16% were detected once. Approximately 0.086% of the sample rests with the top ten.

The CDR3 goes from the cysteine to the phenylalanine over 15 residues. Of all the DNA, just the CDR3 is kept, 45 bases in frame from base 1. Looking up the germline V gene yields CDR1 LGHNA and CDR2 YSLEER. V lost 2 bases and J lost 0 bases; the stretch between them is 9 bases long. This record belongs to a study of beta chain features in type 1 diabetes (dated by TCRdb to the late 2010s). Regarding the complete study: Patients and healthy donors did not differ in mean age, gender distribution, total cell number or subset yield. Across all samples, fewer than 110,000,000 sorted cells were examined, and cell number per subset correlated strongly with RNA yield. In the study, TCRB repertoires of sorted circulating CD4+ T cell subsets from recently diagnosed type 1 diabetes patients were compared with those of matched healthy donors. Regulatory and stem cell-like memory subsets were obtained from only 8 patients and roughly 8 healthy donors, while naive and central memory subsets were obtained from all 30 or so donors. Broader findings and caveats from the paper: Shorter templates might have been favored by PCR, but patient and control samples were amplified and corrected together, so both groups would have been affected equally by any skew. Fewer insertions and more nucleotide deletions at VDJ recombination sites were observed in patients with type 1 diabetes, implying thymic rearrangement abnormalities. Because cDNA rather than genomic DNA was sequenced, highly expressing activated cells could have been over-represented, although no difference in activation and CD3 levels was found between groups. Type 1 diabetes patients showed a moderate but significant shortening of TCRB CDR3 length in all four CD4+ subsets. Naive, central memory and regulatory TCRB repertoires appeared to be more alike among patients than among healthy donors. Only small numbers of individuals were included in the HLA sub-analyses, which left unresolved whether HLA type had any influence on TCRB rearrangement.

Each donor gave one peripheral blood draw, averaging roughly 120 mL, which was collected into heparinised tubes. Naive, central memory, regulatory and stem cell-like memory CD4+ T cells were sorted on a BD FACSAria II using a panel including CD45RO, CCR7, CD25, CD127, CD95 and CD27. Purity was above 95% for every sorted population. PBMCs were isolated immediately by Lymphoprep density gradient centrifugation and stained directly without culture. To minimize batch effects, samples were stained and sorted in pairs, one healthy donor with one patient per experiment. Recombination joined TRBV4-3 with TRBJ2-3, with the D gene not clear enough to name. The sequence was collected from a man aged 30 to 39 with type 1 diabetes. The sample was naive CD4+ T cells from blood. The intended sense of this specimen's cell subset or site label: true naive CD4+ T cells. Read as DNA, the sequence is TGCGCCAGCAGCCAAACCGGAACCAGCACAGATACGCAGTATTTT. Protein translation: CASSQTGTSTDTQYF.